These 27 T cell receptor beta chains originate from one sample sequenced in a study of OX40 agonist ivuxolimab in advanced cancers. Assay used: immunoSEQ multiplex PCR; TCRdb lists only in-frame clones, some missing. The table lists tens of thousands of clones, 87% of them singletons, with 0.3% to 0.4% in the top ten. The input for sequencing was CD4+ or CD8+ T cells sorted from blood, taken in a trial of the OX40 agonist ivuxolimab. Receptors were obtained from an adult with an advanced solid tumor such as melanoma, head and neck, liver or kidney cancer.

CDR3 DNA sequence: TGTGCCAGCAGCCCGGGTACAGGAGCGTCCCCGGAGCAGTACTTC. This encodes CASSPGTGASPEQYF. The chain links TRBV11-3 to TRBJ2-7, with D maybe TRBD1 (5 bases). In germline, CDR1 is SGHNT, CDR2 YENEEA. The CDR3 covers 15 residues. Trimming removed 5 bases from V and 7 bases from J, with 21 bases in between.

The genes are TRBV7-2 and TRBJ2-5; 10 bases fit TRBD1. The CDR3 covers 15 residues. The V gene end was trimmed by 4 bases and the J gene end by 5 bases; junction bases not matched to a gene: 7. Per germline, CDR1 SGHTA and CDR2 FQGNSA. CDR3 amino acids: CASSSGQGLVETQYF. As DNA, the CDR3 is TGTGCCAGCAGCTCGGGACAGGGGTTAGTGGAGACCCAGTACTTC.

This chain uses TRBV15 with TRBJ2-1; a possible D gene is TRBD2 (5 bases). V was cut by 3 bases and J by 9 bases, with 12 bases left in between. Germline CDR1 and CDR2: LNHNV and YYDKDF (reference sequence). CDR3 length: 13 amino acids. CDR3 loop: CATSRDFKSEQFF. The CDR3 DNA follows: TGTGCCACCAGCAGGGACTTCAAGAGTGAGCAGTTCTTC. Together with reference TRBV15 and TRBJ2-1, the CDR3 gives the full variable domain: DAMVIQNPRYQVTQFGKPVTLSCSQTLNHNVMYWYQQKSSQAPKLLFHYYDKDFNNEADTPDNFQSRRPNTSFCFLDIRSPGLGDTAMYLCATSRDFKSEQFFGPGTRLTVL.

J is TRBJ2-1 and V is TRBV7-3; D uncertain. The CDR3 contains 15 residues. Trimming pared 2 bases from V and 0 bases from J, leaving 8 bases between. The V gene's germline CDR1 is SGHTA and CDR2 FQGTGA. CDR3 region: CASSLWSSSYNEQFF. The CDR3 DNA sequence: TGTGCCAGCAGCTTATGGAGTAGCTCCTACAATGAGCAGTTCTTC. The full variable domain, rest sourced from reference TRBV7-3 and TRBJ2-1, is GAGVSQTPSNKVTEKGKYVELRCDPISGHTALYWYRQSLGQGPEFLIYFQGTGAADDSGLPNDRFFAVRPEGSVSTLKIQRTERGDSAVYLCASSLWSSSYNEQFFGPGTRLTVL.

This chain links TRBV4-1 with TRBJ2-5; possible D gene TRBD1, 5 bases. In germline, CDR1 is MGHRA, CDR2 YSYEKL. The germline V and J ends were trimmed by 3 bases and 0 bases, with 11 bases remaining between them. CDR3 length equals 15 residues. The CDR3: CASSQAGMYQETQYF. The CDR3 nucleotides read TGCGCCAGCAGCCAGGCAGGGATGTACCAAGAGACCCAGTACTTC.

The rearrangement links TRBV29-1 to TRBJ2-3; 7 bases align to TRBD1. The V and J ends lost 6 bases and 4 bases, in that order; junction bases with no gene match: 16. Looked up from germline, CDR1 is SQVTM and CDR2 is ANQGSEA. This CDR3 is 16 amino acids long. The CDR3 sequence: CSVVYPGGTRADTQYF. The CDR3 bases are TGCAGCGTAGTCTATCCAGGGGGTACGAGAGCAGATACGCAGTATTTT.

The chain recombines TRBV5-1 with TRBJ2-2; TRBD1 agrees at 8 bases. CDR1 and CDR2 from the germline V gene are SGHRS and YFSETQ. Trimming cost V 1 base and J 3 bases; bases outside gene matches: 2. The CDR3 is 15 amino acids. The CDR3 reads CASSLQGADTGELFF. The CDR3 coding sequence is TGCGCCAGCAGCTTGCAGGGGGCCGACACCGGGGAGCTGTTTTTT.

Only one count was recorded for this clone. The chain is built from TRBV7-6 and TRBJ1-1; 9 nucleotides match TRBD1. Per the germline V gene, CDR1 is SGHVS and CDR2 is FNYEAQ. The CDR3 is 15 amino acids. The V and J ends lost 2 bases and 4 bases, in that order; junction bases with no gene match: 5. The CDR3, as DNA: TGTGCCAGCAGCTTATCTTACAGGGGGCGCACTGAAGCTTTCTTT. It yields the protein CASSLSYRGRTEAFF.

The chain has TRBV27 and TRBJ2-5; 9 nucleotides align to TRBD1. Germline V gives CDR1 MNHEY, CDR2 SMNVEV (reference sequence). V lost 6 bases, J lost 6 bases, and 11 bases stayed unmatched. The CDR3 sequence is 15 residues long. The CDR3 here is CASSLLGTGTQTQYF. CDR3 sequence (DNA): TGTGCCAGCAGCCTACTCGGGACAGGGACGCAGACCCAGTACTTC.

The V gene is TRBV2, the J gene TRBJ1-1, with D uncertain. Germline lookup yields CDR1 SNHLY and CDR2 FYNNEI. CDR3 length: 15 amino acids. V dropped 2 bases and J dropped 0 bases, with 10 bases sitting between them. CDR3 nucleotides: TGTGCCAGCAGTGAACGTCCTCGACTGAACACTGAAGCTTTCTTT. As protein: CASSERPRLNTEAFF.

J is TRBJ1-1 and V is TRBV6-9, with unresolved D. The germline CDR1 and CDR2 sequences are MNHGY and SVAAGI. V lost 3 bases and J 4 bases, leaving 9 bases between the germline ends. The CDR3 consists of 13 residues. CDR3: CASSYERSTEAFF. CDR3 DNA sequence: TGTGCCAGCAGTTACGAGAGAAGCACTGAAGCTTTCTTT.

This chain joins TRBV19 and TRBJ1-1, with a possible D match to TRBD1 (6 bases). The V gene's germline CDR1 is LNHDA and CDR2 SQIVND (reference sequence). Trimming took 6 bases from V and 4 from J, leaving 9 bases between them. This CDR3 comprises 12 residues. Here the CDR3 DNA reads TGTGCCAGTAGACAGGGTAGCACTGAAGCTTTCTTT. It encodes CASRQGSTEAFF.

V and J are TRBV5-4 and TRBJ2-5; the D call may be TRBD1 or TRBD2 (6 bases each). The CDR3 is made up of 13 amino acids. Germline lookup yields CDR1 SGHNT and CDR2 YYREEE (reference sequence). With 9 bases removed from V and 5 bases from J, the gap between germline ends came to 17 bases. Written as DNA, the CDR3 is TGTGCCACCGTGCTTAGGGGGGTGGAGACCCAGTACTTC. Translated: CATVLRGVETQYF.

The genes are TRBV18 and TRBJ2-1; 11 bases map to TRBD2. The CDR3 has 17 residues. Looked up from germline, CDR1 is KGHSH and CDR2 is LQKENI. With 4 bases clipped from V and 4 bases from J, the junction kept 9 bases outside the gene matches. In DNA, the CDR3 is TGTGCCAGCTCACTACCAGCCGGGACTAGCGGATACAATGAGCAGTTCTTC. Translating it yields CASSLPAGTSGYNEQFF.

The gene calls are TRBV6-6 and TRBJ1-1, with D tentatively TRBD1 (6 bases). With 6 bases removed from V and 7 bases from J, the gap between germline ends came to 15 bases. In germline, CDR1 is MNHNY, CDR2 SVGAGI (reference sequence). The CDR3 runs 13 residues. The chain's CDR3 is CASSLAGGYEAFF. In DNA form, the CDR3 reads TGTGCCAGCAGCCTGGCGGGGGGCTATGAAGCTTTCTTT.

The CDR3 region has the DNA TGTGCCAGCTCACCACCGAACAGGGACTATGGCTACACCTTC. Translated, it gives CASSPPNRDYGYTF. The chain links TRBV18 to TRBJ1-2; weak D call: TRBD1 (6 bases). Deletions cut 0 bases from V and 3 bases from J, with 8 bases between. Per the germline V gene, CDR1 is KGHSH and CDR2 is LQKENI. This CDR3 is 14 amino acids long. Using reference TRBV18 and TRBJ1-2 for the parts outside the CDR3, the full variable domain is NAGVMQNPRHLVRRRGQEARLRCSPMKGHSHVYWYRQLPEEGLKFMVYLQKENIIDESGMPKERFSAEFPKEGPSILRIQQVVRGDSAAYFCASSPPNRDYGYTFGSGTRLTVV.

V and J are TRBV6-5 and TRBJ2-2, with D hard to call. This CDR3 contains 12 residues. V was pared by 8 bases and J by 2 bases, with 6 bases between. CDR1 and CDR2 (germline): MNHEY, SVGAGI. The CDR3 DNA reads TGTGCCAGCCGTTTTAACACCGGGGAGCTGTTTTTT. Encoded protein: CASRFNTGELFF.

The J gene is TRBJ1-2, the V gene TRBV4-1; D ambiguous. Germline values: CDR1 MGHRA, CDR2 YSYEKL. V shed 0 bases and J shed 2 bases, with 4 bases lying between them. This CDR3 comprises 13 residues. CDR3 amino acids: CASSQDGNYGYTF. Written as DNA, the CDR3 is TGCGCCAGCAGCCAAGATGGGAACTATGGCTACACCTTC.

The chain recombines TRBV7-9 with TRBJ1-4; D is possibly TRBD1 (5 bases). The CDR3 is 15 residues long. Germline CDR1 reads SEHNR; CDR2 reads FQNEAQ (reference sequence). Trimming left V 7 bases short and J 4 bases short, with 16 bases between. The CDR3 spells CASTLMGGINEKLFF. CDR3 DNA sequence: TGTGCCAGCACCCTAATGGGGGGGATTAATGAAAAACTGTTTTTT.

The chain joins TRBV19 to TRBJ2-7, with D uncertain. Per germline, CDR1 LNHDA and CDR2 SQIVND (reference sequence). V was pared by 3 bases and J by 2 bases, with 8 bases between. CDR3 length: 13 residues. CDR3 region: CASSIQHTYEQYF. The CDR3 region has the DNA TGTGCCAGTAGTATCCAGCATACCTACGAGCAGTACTTC.

J is TRBJ1-1 and V is TRBV29-1, with no clear D. V was cut by 4 bases and J by 4 bases, with 13 bases left in between. Germline-derived CDR1 and CDR2 are SQVTM and ANQGSEA. The CDR3 is 13 residues long. The CDR3, as DNA: TGCAGCGTTGTTGTTGAAAGTATCACTGAAGCTTTCTTT. Its protein product is CSVVVESITEAFF.

This clone has only one observation. The V call is TRBV5-8, the J call TRBJ1-1; D is unresolved. Germline CDR1 is SGHTS and CDR2 is YDEGEE. This CDR3 is built from 14 residues. V lost 2 bases and J lost 0, with 8 bases in between. This CDR3 is CASSFSHLNTEAFF. For the CDR3, the DNA is TGTGCCAGCAGCTTTTCACACCTGAACACTGAAGCTTTCTTT.

The V call is TRBV7-2, the J call TRBJ2-5, with TRBD2 as a possible D gene (7 bases). This CDR3 spans 14 amino acids. Deletions cut 3 bases from V and 5 bases from J, with 13 bases between. Germline V gives CDR1 SGHTA, CDR2 FQGNSA. The CDR3 is CASSFGGLQETQYF. For the CDR3, the DNA is TGTGCCAGCAGCTTCGGGGGGCTCCAGGAGACCCAGTACTTC.

V usage is TRBV6-5 and J usage is TRBJ1-2; D is possibly TRBD1 (5 bases). The CDR3 contains 13 residues. The germline gives CDR1 MNHEY, CDR2 SVGAGI. V lost 5 bases to trimming and J lost 4 bases, with 11 bases between them. CDR3 loop: CASSAGAFYGYTF. The DNA for the CDR3 is TGTGCCAGCAGTGCCGGGGCCTTCTATGGCTACACCTTC.

The rearrangement joins TRBV4-3 to TRBJ2-4; D gene ambiguous. Germline values: CDR1 LGHNA, CDR2 YSLEER. The length of the CDR3 is 16 residues. Trimming took 0 bases from V and 0 from J, leaving 9 bases between them. The CDR3 DNA is TGCGCCAGCAGCCAAGACCTAAGGTCAGCCAAAAACATTCAGTACTTC. Its translation is CASSQDLRSAKNIQYF.

This chain links TRBV11-2 with TRBJ2-2; 8 bases are a match to TRBD2. The V gene's germline CDR1 is SGHAT and CDR2 FQNNGV. J lost 5 bases, V lost 4 bases, and 6 bases had no gene match. The CDR3 is made up of 15 amino acids. For the CDR3, the DNA is TGTGCCAGCAGCTACGTCACTAGCGGAACCGGGGAGCTGTTTTTT. Translated: CASSYVTSGTGELFF.

The gene calls are TRBV28 and TRBJ1-2, with a possible D match to TRBD1 (6 bases). The CDR3 sequence is 15 residues long. V was trimmed by 10 bases and J by 6 bases, leaving 24 bases between them. Germline CDR1 and CDR2: MDHEN and SYDVKM. CDR3 in DNA: TGTGCCACCACCCCGCAGGGGAAGACGGGAGATGGCTACACCTTC. Protein product: CATTPQGKTGDGYTF.